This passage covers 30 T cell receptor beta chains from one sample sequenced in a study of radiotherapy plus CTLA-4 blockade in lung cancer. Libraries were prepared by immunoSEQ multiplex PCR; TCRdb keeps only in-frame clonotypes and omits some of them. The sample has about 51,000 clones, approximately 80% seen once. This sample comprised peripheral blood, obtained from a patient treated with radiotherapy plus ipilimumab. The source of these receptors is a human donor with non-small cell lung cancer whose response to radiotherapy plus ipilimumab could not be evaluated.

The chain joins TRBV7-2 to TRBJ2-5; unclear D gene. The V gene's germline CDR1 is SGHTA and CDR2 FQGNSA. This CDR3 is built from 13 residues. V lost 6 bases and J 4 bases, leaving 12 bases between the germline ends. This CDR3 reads CASRALLIETQYF. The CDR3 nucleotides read TGTGCCAGCAGAGCTCTCTTGATAGAGACCCAGTACTTC.

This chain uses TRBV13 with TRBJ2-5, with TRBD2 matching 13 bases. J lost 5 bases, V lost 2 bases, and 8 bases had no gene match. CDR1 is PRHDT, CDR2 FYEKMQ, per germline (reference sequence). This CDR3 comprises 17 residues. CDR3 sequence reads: CASSLWAGTSGTETQYF. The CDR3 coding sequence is TGTGCCAGCAGCTTATGGGCGGGGACTAGCGGGACTGAGACCCAGTACTTC.

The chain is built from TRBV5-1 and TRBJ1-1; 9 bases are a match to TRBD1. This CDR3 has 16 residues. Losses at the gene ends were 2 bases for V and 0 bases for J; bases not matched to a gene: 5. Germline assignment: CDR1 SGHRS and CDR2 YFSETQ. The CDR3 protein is CASSLQGARMNTEAFF. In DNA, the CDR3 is TGCGCCAGCAGCTTACAGGGGGCGCGGATGAACACTGAAGCTTTCTTT.

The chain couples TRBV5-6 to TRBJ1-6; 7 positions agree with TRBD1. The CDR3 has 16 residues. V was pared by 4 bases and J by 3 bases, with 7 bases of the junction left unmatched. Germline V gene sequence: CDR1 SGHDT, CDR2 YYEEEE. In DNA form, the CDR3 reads TGTGCCAGCAGCCAAGACAGGGCGGACTATAATTCACCCCTCCACTTT. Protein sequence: CASSQDRADYNSPLHF.

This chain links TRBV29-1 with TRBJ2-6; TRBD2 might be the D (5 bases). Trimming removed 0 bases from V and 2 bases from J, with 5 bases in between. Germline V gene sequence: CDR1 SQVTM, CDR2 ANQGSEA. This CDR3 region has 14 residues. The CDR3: CSVEEGAGANVLTF. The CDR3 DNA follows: TGCAGCGTTGAAGAGGGAGCTGGGGCCAACGTCCTGACTTTC.

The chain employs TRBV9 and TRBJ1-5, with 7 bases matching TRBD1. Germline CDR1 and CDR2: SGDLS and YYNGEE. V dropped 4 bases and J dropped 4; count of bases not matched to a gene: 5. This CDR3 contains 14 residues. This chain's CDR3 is CASSSTGANQPQHF. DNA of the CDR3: TGTGCCAGCAGCTCCACAGGGGCGAATCAGCCCCAGCATTTT.

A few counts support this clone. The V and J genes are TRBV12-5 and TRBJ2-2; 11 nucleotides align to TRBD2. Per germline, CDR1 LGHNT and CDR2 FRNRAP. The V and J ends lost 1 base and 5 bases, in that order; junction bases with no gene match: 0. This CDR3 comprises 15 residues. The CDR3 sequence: CASGLGLAGTGELFF. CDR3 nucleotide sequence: TGTGCTAGTGGTTTGGGACTAGCGGGAACCGGGGAGCTGTTTTTT.

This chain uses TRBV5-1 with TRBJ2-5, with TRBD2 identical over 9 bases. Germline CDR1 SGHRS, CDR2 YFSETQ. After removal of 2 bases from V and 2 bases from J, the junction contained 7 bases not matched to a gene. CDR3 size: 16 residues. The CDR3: CASSFGGLANQETQYF. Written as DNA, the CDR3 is TGCGCCAGCAGCTTTGGCGGACTAGCGAATCAAGAGACCCAGTACTTC.

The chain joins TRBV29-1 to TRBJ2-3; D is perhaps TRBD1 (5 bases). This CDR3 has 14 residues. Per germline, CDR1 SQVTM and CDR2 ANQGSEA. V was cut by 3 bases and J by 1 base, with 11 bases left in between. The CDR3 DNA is TGCAGCGTTGATAAGGGCAGGGGCACAGATACGCAGTATTTT. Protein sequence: CSVDKGRGTDTQYF.

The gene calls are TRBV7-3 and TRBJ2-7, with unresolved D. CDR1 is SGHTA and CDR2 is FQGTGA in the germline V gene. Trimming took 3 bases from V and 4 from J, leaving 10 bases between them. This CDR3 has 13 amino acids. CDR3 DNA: TGTGCCAGCAGCTTGGGCAGGTTGTACGAGCAGTACTTC. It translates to CASSLGRLYEQYF.

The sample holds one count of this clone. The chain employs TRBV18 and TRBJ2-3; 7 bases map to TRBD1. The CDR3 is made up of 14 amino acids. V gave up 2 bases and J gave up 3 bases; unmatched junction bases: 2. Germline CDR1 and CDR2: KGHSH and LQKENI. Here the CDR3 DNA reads TGTGCCAGCTCACCATCAGGGGGAACAGATACGCAGTATTTT. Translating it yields CASSPSGGTDTQYF.

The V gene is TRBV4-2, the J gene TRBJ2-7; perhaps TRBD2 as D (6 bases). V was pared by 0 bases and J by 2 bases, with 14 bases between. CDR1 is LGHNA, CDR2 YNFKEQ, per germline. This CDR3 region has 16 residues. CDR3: CASSQDSGARPYEQYF. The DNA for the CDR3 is TGTGCCAGCAGCCAAGATTCGGGAGCGCGGCCCTACGAGCAGTACTTC.

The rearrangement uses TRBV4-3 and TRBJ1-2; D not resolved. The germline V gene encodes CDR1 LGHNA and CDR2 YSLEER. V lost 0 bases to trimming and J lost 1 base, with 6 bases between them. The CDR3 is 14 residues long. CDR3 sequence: CASSQDRGNYGYTF. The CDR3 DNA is TGCGCCAGCAGCCAAGATAGAGGTAACTATGGCTACACCTTC.

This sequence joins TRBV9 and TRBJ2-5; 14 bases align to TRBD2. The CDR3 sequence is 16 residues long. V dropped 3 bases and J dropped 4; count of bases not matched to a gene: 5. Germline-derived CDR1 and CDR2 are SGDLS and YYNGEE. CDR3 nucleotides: TGTGCCAGCAGCGCCGGGACTAGCGGGAGCGGAGAGACCCAGTACTTC. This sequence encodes CASSAGTSGSGETQYF. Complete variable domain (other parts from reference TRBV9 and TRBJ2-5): DSGVTQTPKHLITATGQRVTLRCSPRSGDLSVYWYQQSLDQGLQFLIQYYNGEERAKGNILERFSAQQFPDLHSELNLSSLELGDSALYFCASSAGTSGSGETQYFGPGTRLLVL.

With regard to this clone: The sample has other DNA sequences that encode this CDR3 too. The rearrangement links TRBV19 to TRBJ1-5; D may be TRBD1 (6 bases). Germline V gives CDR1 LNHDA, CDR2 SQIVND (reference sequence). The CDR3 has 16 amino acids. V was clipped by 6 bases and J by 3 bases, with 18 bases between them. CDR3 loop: CASRPSGTRINQPQHF. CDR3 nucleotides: TGTGCCAGTAGGCCCTCCGGGACAAGAATCAATCAGCCCCAGCATTTT.

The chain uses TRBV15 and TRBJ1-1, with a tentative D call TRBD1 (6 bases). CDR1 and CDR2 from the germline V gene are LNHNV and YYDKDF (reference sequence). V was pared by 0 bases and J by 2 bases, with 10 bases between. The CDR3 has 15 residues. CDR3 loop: CATSRDQGINTEAFF. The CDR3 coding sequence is TGTGCCACCAGCAGAGATCAGGGGATAAACACTGAAGCTTTCTTT.

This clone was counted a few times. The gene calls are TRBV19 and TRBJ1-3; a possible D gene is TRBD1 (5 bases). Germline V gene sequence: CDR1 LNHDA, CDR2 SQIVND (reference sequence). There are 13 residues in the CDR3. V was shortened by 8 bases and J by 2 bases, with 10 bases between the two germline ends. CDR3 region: CASGGSAGNTIYF. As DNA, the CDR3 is TGTGCCAGTGGGGGGTCAGCTGGAAACACCATATATTTT.

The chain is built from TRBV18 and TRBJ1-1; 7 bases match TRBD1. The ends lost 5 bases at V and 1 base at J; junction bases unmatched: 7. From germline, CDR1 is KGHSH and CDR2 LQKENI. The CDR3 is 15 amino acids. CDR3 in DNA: TGTGCCAGCTCAGTGACTCAGGGGGAGAACACTGAAGCTTTCTTT. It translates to CASSVTQGENTEAFF.

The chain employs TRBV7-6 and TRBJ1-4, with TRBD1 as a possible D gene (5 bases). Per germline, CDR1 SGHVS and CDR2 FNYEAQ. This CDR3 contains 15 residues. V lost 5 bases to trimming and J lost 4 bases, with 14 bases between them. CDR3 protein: CASSPGPGLNEKLFF. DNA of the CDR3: TGTGCCAGCAGCCCAGGGCCGGGACTTAATGAAAAACTGTTTTTT.

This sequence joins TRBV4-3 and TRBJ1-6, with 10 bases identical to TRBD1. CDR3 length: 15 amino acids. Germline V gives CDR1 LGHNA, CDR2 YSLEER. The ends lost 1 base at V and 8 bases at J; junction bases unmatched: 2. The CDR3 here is CASSQADRGDSPLHF. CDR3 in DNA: TGCGCCAGCAGCCAAGCGGACAGGGGGGATTCACCCCTCCACTTT.

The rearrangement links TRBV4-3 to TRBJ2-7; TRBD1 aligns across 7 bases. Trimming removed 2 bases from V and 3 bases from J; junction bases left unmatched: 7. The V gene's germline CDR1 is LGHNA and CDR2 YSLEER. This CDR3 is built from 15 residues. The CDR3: CASSQSDRIIYEQYF. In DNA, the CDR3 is TGCGCCAGCAGCCAATCGGACAGGATTATCTACGAGCAGTACTTC.

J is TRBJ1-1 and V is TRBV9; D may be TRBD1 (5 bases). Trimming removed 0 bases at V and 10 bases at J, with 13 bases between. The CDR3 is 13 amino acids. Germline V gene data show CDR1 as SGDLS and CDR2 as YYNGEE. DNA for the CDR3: TGTGCCAGCAGCGTAGTAGGGAGCGGGGGAGCTTTCTTT. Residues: CASSVVGSGGAFF.

The CDR3 sequence is CASSPGTSGGAGETQYF. Written as DNA, the CDR3 is TGTGCCAGCAGCCCCGGGACTAGCGGGGGGGCCGGGGAGACCCAGTACTTC. The J gene is TRBJ2-5, the V gene TRBV4-2; 16 bases map to TRBD2. Germline-derived CDR1 and CDR2 are LGHNA and YNFKEQ. After removal of 4 bases from V and 5 bases from J, the junction contained 7 bases not matched to a gene. The CDR3 has 17 amino acids.

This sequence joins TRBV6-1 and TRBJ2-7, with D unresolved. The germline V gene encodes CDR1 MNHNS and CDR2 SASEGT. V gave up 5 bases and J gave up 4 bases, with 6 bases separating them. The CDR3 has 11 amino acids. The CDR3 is CASSPFYEQYF. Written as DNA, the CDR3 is TGTGCCAGCAGTCCATTTTACGAGCAGTACTTC.

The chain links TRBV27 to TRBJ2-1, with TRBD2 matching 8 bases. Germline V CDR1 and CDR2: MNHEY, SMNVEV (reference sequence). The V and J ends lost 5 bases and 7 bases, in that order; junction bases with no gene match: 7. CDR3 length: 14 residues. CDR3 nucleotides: TGTGCCAGCAGTCCCCAGCGGGAGAGAAATGAGCAGTTCTTC. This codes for CASSPQRERNEQFF.

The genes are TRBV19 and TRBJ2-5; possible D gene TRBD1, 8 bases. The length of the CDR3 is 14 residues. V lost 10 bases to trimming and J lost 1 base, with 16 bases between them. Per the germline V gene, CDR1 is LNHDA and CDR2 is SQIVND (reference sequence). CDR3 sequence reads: CATSGGGSQETQYF. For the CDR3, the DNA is TGTGCCACCTCAGGGGGCGGGAGCCAAGAGACCCAGTACTTC.

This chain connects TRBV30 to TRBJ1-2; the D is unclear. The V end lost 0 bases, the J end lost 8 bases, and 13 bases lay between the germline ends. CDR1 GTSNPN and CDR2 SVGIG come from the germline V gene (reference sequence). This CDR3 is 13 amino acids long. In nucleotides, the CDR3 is TGTGCCTGGAGTGTACGCGGGGATGCGGGCTACACCTTC. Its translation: CAWSVRGDAGYTF.

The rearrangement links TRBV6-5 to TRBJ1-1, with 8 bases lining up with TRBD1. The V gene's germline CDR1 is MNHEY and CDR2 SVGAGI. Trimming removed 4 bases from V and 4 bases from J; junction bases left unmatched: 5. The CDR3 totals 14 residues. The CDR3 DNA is TGTGCCAGCAGTTCGTACAGGGGGTCCACTGAAGCTTTCTTT. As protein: CASSSYRGSTEAFF.

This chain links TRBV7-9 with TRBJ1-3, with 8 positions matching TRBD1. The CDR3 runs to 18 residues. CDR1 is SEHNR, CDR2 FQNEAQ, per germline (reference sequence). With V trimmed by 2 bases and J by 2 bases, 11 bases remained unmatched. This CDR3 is CASSLLGLGQVTGNTIYF. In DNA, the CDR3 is TGTGCCAGCAGCTTACTGGGCTTGGGACAGGTGACTGGAAACACCATATATTTT. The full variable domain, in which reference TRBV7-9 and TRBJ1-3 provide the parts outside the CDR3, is DTGVSQNPRHKITKRGQNVTFRCDPISEHNRLYWYRQTLGQGPEFLTYFQNEAQLEKSRLLSDRFSAERPKGSFSTLEIQRTEQGDSAMYLCASSLLGLGQVTGNTIYFGEGSWLTVV.

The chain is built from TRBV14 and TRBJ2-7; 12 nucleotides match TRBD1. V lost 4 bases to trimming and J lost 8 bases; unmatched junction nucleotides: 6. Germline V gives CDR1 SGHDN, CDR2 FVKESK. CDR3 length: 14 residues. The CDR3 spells CASSRWDRGRKQYF. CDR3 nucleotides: TGTGCCAGCAGCCGCTGGGACAGGGGGCGAAAGCAGTACTTC.